This TCR beta chain was identified in a study of early T cells in non-severe SARS-CoV-2 infection. The overall study: Unsorted whole blood bulk RNA was sequenced, with unpaired chains.

Concerning this clonotype itself: Its antigen is not identified.

Individual cDNA molecules were tagged with unique molecular identifiers. A single record per CDR3 protein comes from TCRdb applying MiXCR to the 5' RACE reads. The top ten hold just over 8% of the sample, which has 83,000 or so distinct CDR3 sequences, over 9.5% seen once. The CDR3 length is 16 residues. Trimming left V 1 base short and J 2 bases short, with 13 bases between. Whole-study results and caveats: Comparison of clonotypes with VDJdb favored anti-spike CD8 responses while missing private and CD4 specificities.

The sequenced sample was whole blood, obtained at baseline. This clonotype was sampled from an adult who was a healthcare worker with PCR-confirmed SARS-CoV-2 infection or an uninfected control (not recorded which). This chain connects TRBV12-3 or TRBV12-4 to TRBJ2-3; D uncertain. In DNA form, the CDR3 reads TGTGCCAGCAGTTTAGGGGCAGCCCCTGACACAGATACGCAGTATTTT. This codes for CASSLGAAPDTDTQYF.